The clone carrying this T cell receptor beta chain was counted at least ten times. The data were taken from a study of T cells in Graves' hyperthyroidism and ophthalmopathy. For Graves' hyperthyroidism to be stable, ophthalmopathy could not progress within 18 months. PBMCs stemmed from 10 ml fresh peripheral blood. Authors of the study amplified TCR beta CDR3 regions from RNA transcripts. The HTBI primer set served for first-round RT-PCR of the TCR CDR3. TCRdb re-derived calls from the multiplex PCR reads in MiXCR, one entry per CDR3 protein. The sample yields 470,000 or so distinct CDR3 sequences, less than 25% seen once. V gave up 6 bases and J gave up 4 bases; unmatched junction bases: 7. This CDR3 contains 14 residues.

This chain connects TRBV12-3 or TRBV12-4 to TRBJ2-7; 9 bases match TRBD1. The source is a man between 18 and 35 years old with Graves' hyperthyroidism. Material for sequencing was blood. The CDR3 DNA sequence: TGTGCCAGCAGCCTACAGGGGGCGAGGTACGAGCAGTACTTC. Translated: CASSLQGARYEQYF.